These T cell receptor beta chains were read from a single sample in a study of ipilimumab plus nivolumab after autologous stem cell transplantation. TCRdb's copy holds only in-frame clones and misses some; the assay was immunoSEQ multiplex PCR. The sample lists 2,000 to 2,500 clones, roughly three quarters occurring once. The material was PBMCs, obtained in a trial of ipilimumab plus nivolumab as post-transplant consolidation. The receptor source for this set is a male donor with multiple myeloma. The CDR3 runs from the conserved cysteine through the conserved F or W. D genes are given only for firm matches. Expanded clones get a size class; other rows say once, few or many, or leave the size out.

TGTGCCAGCAGTGGTAATACAGGGGGTAGCTATGGCTACACCTTC	CASSGNTGGSYGYTF	TRBV9	TRBJ1-2	TRBD1	few
TGCGCCAGCAGTGAACGGAACTATGGCTACACCTTC	CASSERNYGYTF	TRBV10-2	TRBJ1-2	NA	few
TGCGCCAGCAGCCCCGACCCCGGGACAGGGGTAGAGACCCAGTACTTC	CASSPDPGTGVETQYF	TRBV5-1	TRBJ2-5	TRBD1	NA
TGCGCCAGCAGCTTGGTTGTTCTGGGACAGGGGGCAGGGTTCAGCGCCGGGGAGCTGTTTTTT	CASSLVVLGQGAGFSAGELFF	TRBV5-1	TRBJ2-2	TRBD1	NA
TGTGCCAGCAGTCCTGGAGTGCCGGTAACAGATACGCAGTATTTT	CASSPGVPVTDTQYF	TRBV2	TRBJ2-3	NA	NA
TGTGCCAGCAGCTTGGCCCAAGGGGGGGCTTACAGCTCCTACAATGAGCAGTTCTTC	CASSLAQGGAYSSYNEQFF	TRBV4-2	TRBJ2-1	NA	NA
TGTGCCAGCAGTTTGAGCGGGAGACGGAATGAGCAGTTCTTC	CASSLSGRRNEQFF	TRBV28	TRBJ2-1	TRBD2	NA
TGTGCCAGCAGCCCGGCGAAGGACTACTTTTTTAACTATGGCTACACCTTC	CASSPAKDYFFNYGYTF	TRBV5-6	TRBJ1-2	NA	NA
TGTGCCAGCAGCTTAGCAGACCTGGGACAGTACGAGCAGTACTTC	CASSLADLGQYEQYF	TRBV7-6	TRBJ2-7	TRBD1	NA
TGTGCCAGTAAATGGCGGGAGTCGGCCGGGGAGCTGTTTTTT	CASKWRESAGELFF	TRBV19	TRBJ2-2	TRBD2	NA
TGTGCCAGCAGCTCTCCCCCGACAGTCCTAGCCAAAAACATTCAGTACTTC	CASSSPPTVLAKNIQYF	TRBV7-9	TRBJ2-4	NA	NA
TGCGCCAGCAGCTTGGTTCTAGCGGGACGGGGGGATACGCAGTATTTT	CASSLVLAGRGDTQYF	TRBV5-1	TRBJ2-3	TRBD2	NA
TGTGCCATCAGTGAGAATGTGTTGGGCCGACAGGGCGCCCAGTACTTC	CAISENVLGRQGAQYF	TRBV10-3	TRBJ2-5	TRBD1	NA
TGTGCCAGCAGGGGCGGACTAGCGGGTATCTACAATGAGCAGTTCTTC	CASRGGLAGIYNEQFF	TRBV28	TRBJ2-1	TRBD2	NA
TGTGCCAGCAGCTTTCCGATTACTGAAGCTTTCTTT	CASSFPITEAFF	TRBV7-9	TRBJ1-1	NA	NA
TGTGCCAGCAGCCGCCCCTCCTACAATGAGCAGTTCTTC	CASSRPSYNEQFF	TRBV27	TRBJ2-1	NA	NA
TGTGCCAGCAGTTTATTCAGCGGGAGACCACACAATGAGCAGTTCTTC	CASSLFSGRPHNEQFF	TRBV27	TRBJ2-1	TRBD2	NA
TGTGCCAGCAGTTTAACAGGCTTATACAATGAGCAGTTCTTC	CASSLTGLYNEQFF	TRBV27	TRBJ2-1	NA	NA
TGTGCCAGCAGCTTAGGGTTCCCGTACGAGCAGTACTTC	CASSLGFPYEQYF	TRBV5-5	TRBJ2-7	NA	once
TGCGCCAGCAGCACCAGGACAGGGTCGGCCTACGAGCAGTACTTC	CASSTRTGSAYEQYF	TRBV4-1	TRBJ2-7	TRBD1	large
TGCGCCACGGGACAGACCTACAATGAGCAGTTCTTC	CATGQTYNEQFF	TRBV5-1	TRBJ2-1	TRBD1	NA
TGTGCCAGCAGAGAGGGGGCAACTAATGAAAAACTGTTTTTT	CASREGATNEKLFF	TRBV28	TRBJ1-4	NA	once
TGTGCCAGCAGCCTCAGGGTCGATCAGCCCCAGCATTTT	CASSLRVDQPQHF	TRBV5-8	TRBJ1-5	NA	NA
TGTGCCAGCAGCAAAGAGGCCAGGGGGCCCGCTGAAGCTTTCTTT	CASSKEARGPAEAFF	TRBV21-1	TRBJ1-1	NA	NA
TGCGCCAGCAGCCAAGTGCGGACAACTTTTGAAGCTTTCTTT	CASSQVRTTFEAFF	TRBV4-1	TRBJ1-1	NA	NA
TGTGCCAGCAGCCAAGACCGGGCCGGCGGCGAGCAGTACTTC	CASSQDRAGGEQYF	TRBV4-2	TRBJ2-7	NA	few
TGCAGCGTTGGAAAAGGGAACACTGAAGCTTTCTTT	CSVGKGNTEAFF	TRBV29-1	TRBJ1-1	NA	NA
TGTGCCAGCAGCTTAGCACAGGGGGCAGTGGAGACCAGAGCCGATGAGCAGTTCTTC	CASSLAQGAVETRADEQFF	TRBV7-9	TRBJ2-1	TRBD1	NA
TGTGCCAGCAGCTTAGCAGGGGCGGACACTGAAGCTTTCTTT	CASSLAGADTEAFF	TRBV7-2	TRBJ1-1	NA	NA
TGTGCCAGCTCACCCCTCGGGGCCGGCTCCTACGAGCAGTACTTC	CASSPLGAGSYEQYF	TRBV18	TRBJ2-7	NA	once
TGTGCCAGTAGGGTCTGGTCAGAGACCCAGTACTTC	CASRVWSETQYF	TRBV19	TRBJ2-5	NA	NA
TGCGCCAGCAGCTTGGAAGAGGGCGGGAGCACAGATACGCAGTATTTT	CASSLEEGGSTDTQYF	TRBV5-1	TRBJ2-3	NA	NA
TGTGCCAGCAGCGTAGAAGGGGCTCATGGAAACACCATATATTTT	CASSVEGAHGNTIYF	TRBV9	TRBJ1-3	NA	NA